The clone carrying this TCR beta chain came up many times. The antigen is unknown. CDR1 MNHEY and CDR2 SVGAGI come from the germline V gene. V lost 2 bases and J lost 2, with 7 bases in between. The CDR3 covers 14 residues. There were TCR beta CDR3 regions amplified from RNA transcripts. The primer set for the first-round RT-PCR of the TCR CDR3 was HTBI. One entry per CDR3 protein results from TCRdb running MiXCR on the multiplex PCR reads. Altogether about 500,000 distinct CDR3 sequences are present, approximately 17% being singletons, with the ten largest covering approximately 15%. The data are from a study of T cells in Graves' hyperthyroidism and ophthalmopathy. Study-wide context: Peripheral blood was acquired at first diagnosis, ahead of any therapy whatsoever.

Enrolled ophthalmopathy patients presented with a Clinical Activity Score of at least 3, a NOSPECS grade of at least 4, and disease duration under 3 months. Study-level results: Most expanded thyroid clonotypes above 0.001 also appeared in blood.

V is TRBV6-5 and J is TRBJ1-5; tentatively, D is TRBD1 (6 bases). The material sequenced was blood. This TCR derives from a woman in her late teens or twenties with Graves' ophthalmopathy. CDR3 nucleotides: TGTGCCAGCAGTTACAGGGGGGGCAATCAGCCCCAGCATTTT. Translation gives CASSYRGGNQPQHF.